The source of this T cell receptor (beta chain) is a study of lymphopenia after photon versus proton radiotherapy. Study results and caveats: Authors raise, but do not show, better survival with proton therapy. Photon-treated patients lost naive T cells and TCR diversity; proton-treated stayed stable. Post-nadir diversity loss with photons came from oligoclonal expansion, particularly CD8+ Temra cells. Larger post-nadir TCR diversity loss correlated inversely with survival in deceased patients.

Only in-frame clones appear in the TCRdb table, and some are missing; sequencing was by immunoSEQ multiplex PCR. The sample consists of about 26,000 clones, approximately 85% of them appearing once. In germline, CDR1 is MDHEN, CDR2 SYDVKM. The CDR3 runs 13 residues. V was clipped by 2 bases and J by 6 bases, with 10 bases between them. Regarding this clone: No antigen is known for it.

The source of this sequence is a man under 40 with gastric cancer. The J gene is TRBJ1-2, the V gene TRBV28; perhaps TRBD1 as D (6 bases). The sample was peripheral blood, taken from a patient treated with photon-based radiotherapy. CDR3 region: CASSLDRLHGYTF. The CDR3 DNA reads as TGTGCCAGCAGTTTAGACAGGTTGCATGGCTACACCTTC.